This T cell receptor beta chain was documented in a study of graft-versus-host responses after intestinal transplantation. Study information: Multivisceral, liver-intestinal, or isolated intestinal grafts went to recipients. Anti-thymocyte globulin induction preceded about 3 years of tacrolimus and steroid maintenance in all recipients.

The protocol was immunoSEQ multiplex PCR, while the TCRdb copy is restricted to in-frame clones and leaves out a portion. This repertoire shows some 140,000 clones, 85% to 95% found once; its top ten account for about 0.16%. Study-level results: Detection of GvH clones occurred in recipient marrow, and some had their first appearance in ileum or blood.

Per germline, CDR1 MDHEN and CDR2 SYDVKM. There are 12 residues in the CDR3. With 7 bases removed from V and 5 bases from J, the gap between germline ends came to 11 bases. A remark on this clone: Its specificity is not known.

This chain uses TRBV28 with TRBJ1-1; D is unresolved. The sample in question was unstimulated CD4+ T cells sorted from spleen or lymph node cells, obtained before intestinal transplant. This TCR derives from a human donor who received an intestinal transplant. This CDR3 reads CASKLLGTEAFF. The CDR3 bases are TGTGCCAGCAAGCTATTGGGGACTGAAGCTTTCTTT.